The present entry profiles one TCR beta chain with its context. The antigen is unknown. These data belong to a study of T cell responses to AZD1222 COVID-19 vaccine. Study-wide points: Spike-specific TCRs gained breadth and depth after people received two AZD1222 doses. The donor group comprised mostly white British people and more females; the analysis possibly underestimated clonal diversity.

With 0 bases removed from V and 3 bases from J, the gap between germline ends came to 9 bases. From germline, CDR1 is LNHNV and CDR2 YYDKDF (reference sequence). CDR3 length: 14 residues. Libraries were prepared by immunoSEQ multiplex PCR; TCRdb keeps only in-frame clonotypes and omits some of them. The sample gives 160,000 or so clones, over 80% of which show up once; 3.5% to 5.5% is in the top ten. The material sequenced was peripheral blood, taken 28 days after the second dose of the MenACWY control vaccine. The genes are TRBV15 and TRBJ2-7; D is unclear. The source of this sequence is an adult who received the MenACWY meningococcal vaccine as a control. CDR3 sequence: CATSREEGRYEQYF. Here the CDR3 DNA reads TGTGCCACCAGCAGAGAGGAAGGACGCTACGAGCAGTACTTC.